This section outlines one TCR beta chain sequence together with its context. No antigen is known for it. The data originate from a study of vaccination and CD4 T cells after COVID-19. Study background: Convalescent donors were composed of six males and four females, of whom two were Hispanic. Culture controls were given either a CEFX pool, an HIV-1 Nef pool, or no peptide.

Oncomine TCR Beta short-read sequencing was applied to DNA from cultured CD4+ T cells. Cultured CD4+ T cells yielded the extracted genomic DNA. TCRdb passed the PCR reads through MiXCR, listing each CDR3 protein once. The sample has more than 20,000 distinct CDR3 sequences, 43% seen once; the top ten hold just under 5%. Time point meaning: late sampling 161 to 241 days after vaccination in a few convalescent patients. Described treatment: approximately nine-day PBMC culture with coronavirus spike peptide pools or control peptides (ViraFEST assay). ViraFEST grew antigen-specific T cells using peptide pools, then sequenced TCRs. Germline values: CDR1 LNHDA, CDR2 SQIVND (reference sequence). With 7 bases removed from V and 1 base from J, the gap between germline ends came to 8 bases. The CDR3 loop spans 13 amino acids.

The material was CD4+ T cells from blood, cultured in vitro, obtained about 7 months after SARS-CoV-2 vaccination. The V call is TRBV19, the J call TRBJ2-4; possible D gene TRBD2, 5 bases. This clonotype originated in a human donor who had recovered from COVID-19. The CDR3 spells CASKEAAKNIQYF. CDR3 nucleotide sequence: TGTGCCAGTAAGGAGGCGGCCAAAAACATTCAGTACTTC.